The rows below give T cell receptor beta chains drawn from one sample of a study of T cell responses to AZD1222 COVID-19 vaccine. Clones were sequenced by immunoSEQ multiplex PCR, and TCRdb holds only the in-frame ones, with some missing. The sample contains about 100,000 clones, roughly 89% of which appear only once. The sequencing here drew on peripheral blood, taken on day 0 of AZD1222 vaccination. Receptors were obtained from an adult in good health. CDR3s leave out the opening cysteine and the closing phenylalanine or tryptophan. The D gene is left open where the match is weak.

D gene	V gene	J gene	CDR3 protein
TRBD2	TRBV11-3	TRBJ2-7	ASSFGLAGTSYEQY
.	TRBV6-4	TRBJ1-6	ASSEGGPNSPLH
.	TRBV10-3	TRBJ2-5	ATGPLGETQY
.	TRBV5-1	TRBJ1-5	ASSLGDGNQPQH
.	TRBV27	TRBJ1-5	ASSSGYNQPQH
.	TRBV5-1	TRBJ1-4	ASSTGWTPTNEKLF
TRBD1	TRBV29-1	TRBJ1-2	SVLGQANYGYT
.	TRBV5-1	TRBJ2-5	ASSLTARYQETQY
.	TRBV7-9	TRBJ1-2	ASSPGTVSYGYT
.	TRBV5-4	TRBJ2-7	ASSEPGNEQY
TRBD1	TRBV7-6	TRBJ1-5	ASSPGTGARQPQH
.	TRBV5-8	TRBJ1-2	ASSTRGGANGYT
.	TRBV12-3/TRBV12-4	TRBJ2-3	ASSPGTLNTQY
.	TRBV11-3	TRBJ1-6	ASSVLYNSPLH
TRBD2	TRBV5-1	TRBJ2-2	ASSATSGGTGELF
.	TRBV7-3	TRBJ2-3	ASSRLERSTDTQY
.	TRBV10-3	TRBJ1-1	ATRGPITEAF
.	TRBV4-2	TRBJ2-1	ASSQVFFPRTGTKNNEQF
.	TRBV4-1	TRBJ2-2	ASSPRSMAEANTGELF
.	TRBV2	TRBJ1-6	ASSESLSYNSPLH
.	TRBV12-3/TRBV12-4	TRBJ1-4	ATGRGEEKKLF
.	TRBV4-1	TRBJ2-7	ASSQELTVSYEQY
.	TRBV30	TRBJ1-4	ACQQGVSPNEKLF
.	TRBV6-5	TRBJ2-1	ASRILDPPRNEQF
.	TRBV25-1	TRBJ1-1	ASSQGLNTEAF
TRBD1	TRBV7-9	TRBJ1-5	ASSPDRWGNQPQH
.	TRBV11-2	TRBJ2-3	ASSFTAGATDTQY
TRBD2	TRBV5-4	TRBJ2-3	ARPASGRDLTDTQY
.	TRBV27	TRBJ1-5	ASSLLGNQPQH
.	TRBV7-3	TRBJ1-1	ASSFGWNTEAF
.	TRBV12-5	TRBJ2-3	ASGISGSSTDTQY
.	TRBV7-3	TRBJ2-2	ASRPGTQNTGELF
.	TRBV19	TRBJ2-3	ASSTYLGDISSTDTQY
.	TRBV5-1	TRBJ1-1	ASSDPQGSAEAF
.	TRBV19	TRBJ1-1	ASRGRSGNTEAF
.	TRBV19	TRBJ1-1	ASSIGVVTEAF
.	TRBV19	TRBJ1-1	ASSIGQGSTEAF
.	TRBV29-1	TRBJ2-7	SVRLDTIYEQY
.	TRBV12-3/TRBV12-4	TRBJ2-1	ASGYNEQF
TRBD1	TRBV19	TRBJ1-1	ASSPRDRGTTNTEAF
TRBD1	TRBV5-5	TRBJ1-2	ASSSGTGNYGYT
.	TRBV12-3/TRBV12-4	TRBJ2-3	ASSLVSDTQY
.	TRBV5-6	TRBJ1-1	ASSGWGRNTEAF
.	TRBV2	TRBJ1-6	ASRLSSYNSPLH
.	TRBV21-1	TRBJ1-1	ASSKTGGGIGTEAF
.	TRBV6-5	TRBJ1-6	ASSRDVPQTSPLH
.	TRBV10-2	TRBJ1-1	ASRYITNTEAF
.	TRBV23-1	TRBJ1-1	ASSRTLEFYQTFGNTEAF
TRBD2	TRBV5-4	TRBJ2-7	ASSLGSGLAGAGEQY
TRBD1	TRBV5-5	TRBJ2-2	ASSTLQGAQVGELF
TRBD2	TRBV3-1/TRBV3-2	TRBJ2-7	ASSQVPGGPNEQY
.	TRBV6-1	TRBJ1-2	ASSESGGRGFYGYT
.	TRBV19	TRBJ2-6	ASSIGGRNSGANVLT
TRBD2	TRBV19	TRBJ2-7	ATATSGSHEQY
.	TRBV2	TRBJ2-5	ASSEETQY